This T cell receptor (beta chain) was retrieved from a study of blood T cell repertoires in COVID-19. Study-wide context: Acute and convalescent COVID-19 samples came from the United States, Italy and Spain.

This table comes from immunoSEQ multiplex PCR, and its TCRdb copy is limited to in-frame clones, with some not included. Here the sample spans 200,000 to 250,000 clones, about 87% being singletons. The CDR3 consists of 16 residues. Trimming cost V 8 bases and J 5 bases, with 24 bases left between them. The germline gives CDR1 LNHDA, CDR2 SQIVND (reference sequence). The chain has TRBV19 and TRBJ1-2; the D is unclear. The receptor was isolated from a man aged 60 to 69 with acute or convalescent COVID-19. The sample comprised peripheral blood. CDR3 sequence: CASRIDHTSPDYGYTF. The DNA for the CDR3 is TGTGCCAGTCGAATTGATCACACGTCACCCGATTATGGCTACACCTTC. The full variable domain, completed using reference TRBV19 and TRBJ1-2, is DGGITQSPKYLFRKEGQNVTLSCEQNLNHDAMYWYRQDPGQGLRLIYYSQIVNDFQKGDIAEGYSVSREKKESFPLTVTSAQKNPTAFYLCASRIDHTSPDYGYTFGSGTRLTVV.